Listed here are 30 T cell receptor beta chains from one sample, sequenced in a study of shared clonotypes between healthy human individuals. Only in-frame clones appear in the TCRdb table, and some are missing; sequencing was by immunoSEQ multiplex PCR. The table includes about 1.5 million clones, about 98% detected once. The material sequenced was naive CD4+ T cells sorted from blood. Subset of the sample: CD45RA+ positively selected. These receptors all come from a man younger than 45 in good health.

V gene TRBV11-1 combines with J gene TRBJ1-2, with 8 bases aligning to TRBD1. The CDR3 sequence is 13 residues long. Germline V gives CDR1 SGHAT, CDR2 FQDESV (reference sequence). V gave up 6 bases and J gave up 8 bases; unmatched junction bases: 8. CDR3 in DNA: TGTGCCAGCAGACACACAGGGGGTGGCGGCTACACCTTC. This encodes CASRHTGGGGYTF.

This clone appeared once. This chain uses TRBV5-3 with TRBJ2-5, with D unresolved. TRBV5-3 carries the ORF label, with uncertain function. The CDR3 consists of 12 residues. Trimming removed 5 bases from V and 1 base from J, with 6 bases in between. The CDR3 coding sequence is TGTGCCAGAAGGGGTATCCAAGAGACCCAGTACTTC. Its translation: CARRGIQETQYF.

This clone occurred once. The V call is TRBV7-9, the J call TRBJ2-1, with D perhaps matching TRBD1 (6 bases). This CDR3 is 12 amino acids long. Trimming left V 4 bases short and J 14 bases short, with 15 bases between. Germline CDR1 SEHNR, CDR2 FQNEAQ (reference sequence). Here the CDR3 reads CASSSGTPGEFF. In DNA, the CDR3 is TGTGCCAGCAGCTCCGGGACACCTGGCGAGTTCTTC.

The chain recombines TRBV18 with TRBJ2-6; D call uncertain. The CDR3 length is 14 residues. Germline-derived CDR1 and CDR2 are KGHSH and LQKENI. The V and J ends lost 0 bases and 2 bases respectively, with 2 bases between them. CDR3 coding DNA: TGTGCCAGCTCACCACCGGCTGGGGCCAACGTCCTGACTTTC. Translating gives CASSPPAGANVLTF.

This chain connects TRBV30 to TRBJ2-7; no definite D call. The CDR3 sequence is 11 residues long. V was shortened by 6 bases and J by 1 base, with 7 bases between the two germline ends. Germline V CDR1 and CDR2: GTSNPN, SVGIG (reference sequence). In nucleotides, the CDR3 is TGTGCCTGTTTAGTTTCCTACGAGCAGTACTTC. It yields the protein CACLVSYEQYF.

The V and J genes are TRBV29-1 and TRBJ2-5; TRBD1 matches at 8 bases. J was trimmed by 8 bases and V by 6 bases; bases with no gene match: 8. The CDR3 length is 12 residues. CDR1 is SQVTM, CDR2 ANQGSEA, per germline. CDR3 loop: CSVTRPGGTQYF. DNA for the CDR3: TGCAGCGTGACTCGGCCAGGGGGCACCCAGTACTTC. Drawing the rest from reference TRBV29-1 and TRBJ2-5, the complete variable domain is SAVISQKPSRDICQRGTSLTIQCQVDSQVTMMFWYRQQPGQSLTLIATANQGSEATYESGFVIDKFPISRPNLTFSTLTVSNMSPEDSSIYLCSVTRPGGTQYFGPGTRLLVL.

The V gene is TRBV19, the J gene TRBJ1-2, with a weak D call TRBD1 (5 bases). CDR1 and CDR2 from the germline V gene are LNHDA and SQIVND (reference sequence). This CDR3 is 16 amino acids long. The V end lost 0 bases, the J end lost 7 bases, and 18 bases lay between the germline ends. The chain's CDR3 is CASSIDGERGASGYTF. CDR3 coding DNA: TGTGCCAGTAGTATAGATGGAGAGCGAGGGGCGAGTGGCTACACCTTC.

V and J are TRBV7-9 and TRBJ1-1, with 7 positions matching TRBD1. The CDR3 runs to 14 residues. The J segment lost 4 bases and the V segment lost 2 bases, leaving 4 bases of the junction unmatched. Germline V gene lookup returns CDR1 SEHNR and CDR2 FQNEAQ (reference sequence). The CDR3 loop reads CASSLTGEGTEAFF. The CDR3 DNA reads TGTGCCAGCAGCTTAACAGGGGAGGGCACTGAAGCTTTCTTT.

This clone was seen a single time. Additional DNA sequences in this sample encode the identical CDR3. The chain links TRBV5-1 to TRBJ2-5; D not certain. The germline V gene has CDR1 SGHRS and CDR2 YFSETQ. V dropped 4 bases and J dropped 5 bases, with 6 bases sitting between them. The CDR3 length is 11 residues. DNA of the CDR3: TGCGCCAGCAGCCGAGAGGAGACCCAGTACTTC. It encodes CASSREETQYF.

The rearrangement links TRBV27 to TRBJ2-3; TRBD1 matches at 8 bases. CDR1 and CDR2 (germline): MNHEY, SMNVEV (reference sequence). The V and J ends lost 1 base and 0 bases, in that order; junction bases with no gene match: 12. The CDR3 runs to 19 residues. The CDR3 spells CASSLFLTDRGRSTDTQYF. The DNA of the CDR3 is TGTGCCAGCAGTTTATTCCTCACAGACAGGGGTCGGAGCACAGATACGCAGTATTTT.

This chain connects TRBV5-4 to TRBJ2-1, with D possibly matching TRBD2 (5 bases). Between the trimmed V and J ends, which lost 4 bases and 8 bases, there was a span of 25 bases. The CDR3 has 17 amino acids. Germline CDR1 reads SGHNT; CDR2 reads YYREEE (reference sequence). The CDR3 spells CASSPTGGLPRSYEQFF. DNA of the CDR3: TGTGCCAGCAGCCCCACCGGCGGACTGCCAAGGTCCTATGAGCAGTTCTTC. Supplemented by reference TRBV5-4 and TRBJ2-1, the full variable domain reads ETGVTQSPTHLIKTRGQQVTLRCSSQSGHNTVSWYQQALGQGPQFIFQYYREEENGRGNFPPRFSGLQFPNYSSELNVNALELDDSALYLCASSPTGGLPRSYEQFFGPGTRLTVL.

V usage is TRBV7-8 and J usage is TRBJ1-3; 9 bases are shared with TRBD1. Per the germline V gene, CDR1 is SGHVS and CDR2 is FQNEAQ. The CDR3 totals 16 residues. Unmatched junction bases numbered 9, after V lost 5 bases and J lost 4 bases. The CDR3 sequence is CASSPSGTGSGNTIYF. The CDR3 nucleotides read TGTGCCAGCAGCCCATCCGGGACAGGGTCGGGAAACACCATATATTTT.

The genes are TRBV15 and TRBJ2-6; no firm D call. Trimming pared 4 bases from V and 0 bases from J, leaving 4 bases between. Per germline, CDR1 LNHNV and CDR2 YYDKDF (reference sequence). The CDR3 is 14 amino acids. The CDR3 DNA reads TGTGCCACCAGCAAGGCCTCTGGGGCCAACGTCCTGACTTTC. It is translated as CATSKASGANVLTF.

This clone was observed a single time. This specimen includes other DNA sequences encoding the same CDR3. The DNA of the CDR3 is TGTGCCAGCCGGACAGGGGATGGCTACACCTTC. Translation gives CASRTGDGYTF. The rearrangement joins TRBV19 to TRBJ1-2; 9 positions agree with TRBD1. After removal of 9 bases from V and 6 bases from J, the junction contained 2 bases not matched to a gene. The CDR3 covers 11 residues. Germline V lookup: CDR1 LNHDA, CDR2 SQIVND (reference sequence).

CDR3 in DNA: TGTGCCAGCAGTACCTTACAGGGGAAGAACACCTTC. Translation: CASSTLQGKNTF. The chain combines TRBV6-6 with TRBJ1-2, with TRBD1 matching 7 bases. The CDR3 contains 12 residues. The ends lost 5 bases at V and 12 bases at J; junction bases unmatched: 9. Germline V gives CDR1 MNHNY, CDR2 SVGAGI (reference sequence).

Written as DNA, the CDR3 is TGTGCCACCAGCAGAGGGACACAAAACTATGGCTACACCTTC. Translation: CATSRGTQNYGYTF. The rearrangement uses TRBV15 and TRBJ1-2, with a possible D match to TRBD1 (5 bases). The V end was cut by 1 base, the J end by 2 bases, with 8 bases between. The CDR3 length is 14 residues. The germline CDR1 and CDR2 sequences are LNHNV and YYDKDF (reference sequence).

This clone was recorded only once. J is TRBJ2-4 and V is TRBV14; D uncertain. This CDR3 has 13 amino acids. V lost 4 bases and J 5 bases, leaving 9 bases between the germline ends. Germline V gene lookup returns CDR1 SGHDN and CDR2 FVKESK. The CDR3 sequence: CASSPRPQNIQYF. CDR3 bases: TGTGCCAGCAGCCCAAGACCCCAAAACATTCAGTACTTC.

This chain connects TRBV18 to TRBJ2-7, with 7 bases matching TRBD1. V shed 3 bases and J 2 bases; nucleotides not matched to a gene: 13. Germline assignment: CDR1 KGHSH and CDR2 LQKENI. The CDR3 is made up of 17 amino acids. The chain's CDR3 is CASSPKTSFDRAYEQYF. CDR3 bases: TGTGCCAGCTCACCCAAAACGTCGTTCGACAGGGCCTACGAGCAGTACTTC.

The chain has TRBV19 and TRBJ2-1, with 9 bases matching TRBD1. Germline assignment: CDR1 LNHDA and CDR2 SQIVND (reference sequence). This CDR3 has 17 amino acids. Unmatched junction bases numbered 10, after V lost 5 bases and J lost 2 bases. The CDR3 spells CASSHSSGTGPYNEQFF. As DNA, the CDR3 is TGTGCCAGTAGTCACTCGTCAGGGACAGGGCCCTACAATGAGCAGTTCTTC. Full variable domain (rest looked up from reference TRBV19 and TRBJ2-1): DGGITQSPKYLFRKEGQNVTLSCEQNLNHDAMYWYRQDPGQGLRLIYYSQIVNDFQKGDIAEGYSVSREKKESFPLTVTSAQKNPTAFYLCASSHSSGTGPYNEQFFGPGTRLTVL.

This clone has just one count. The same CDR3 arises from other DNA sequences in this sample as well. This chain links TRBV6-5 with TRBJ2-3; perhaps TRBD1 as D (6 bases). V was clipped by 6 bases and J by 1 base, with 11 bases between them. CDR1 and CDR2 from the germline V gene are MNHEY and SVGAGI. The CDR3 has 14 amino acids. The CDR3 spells CASSPGHGTDTQYF. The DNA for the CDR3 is TGTGCCAGCAGCCCGGGACACGGCACAGATACGCAGTATTTT.

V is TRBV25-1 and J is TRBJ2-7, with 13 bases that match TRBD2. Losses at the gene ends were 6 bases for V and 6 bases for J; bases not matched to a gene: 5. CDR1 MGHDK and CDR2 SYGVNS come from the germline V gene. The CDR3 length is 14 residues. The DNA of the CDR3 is TGTGCCAGCAGCGGACTAGCGGGAGTGGCCGAGCAGTACTTC. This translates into CASSGLAGVAEQYF.

In nucleotides, the CDR3 is TGTGCCACCAGCAGAGTAAAACCAGGGGACCAGCATTTT. Its protein is CATSRVKPGDQHF. This sequence joins TRBV15 and TRBJ1-5; D is possibly TRBD1 (6 bases). V was shortened by 1 base and J by 12 bases, with 13 bases between the two germline ends. Germline CDR1 and CDR2: LNHNV and YYDKDF (reference sequence). There are 13 residues in the CDR3.

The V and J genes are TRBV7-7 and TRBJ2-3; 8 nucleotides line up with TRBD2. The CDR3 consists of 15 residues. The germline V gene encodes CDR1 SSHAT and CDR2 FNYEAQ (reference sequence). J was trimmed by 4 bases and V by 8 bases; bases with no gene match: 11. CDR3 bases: TGTGCCAGCTCTCGGCGGGGGGTGGGCGCAGATACGCAGTATTTT. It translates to CASSRRGVGADTQYF.

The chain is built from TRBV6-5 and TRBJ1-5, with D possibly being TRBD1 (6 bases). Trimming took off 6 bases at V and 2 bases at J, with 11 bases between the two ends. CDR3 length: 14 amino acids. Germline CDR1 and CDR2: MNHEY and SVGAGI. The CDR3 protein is CASSHRAGNQPQHF. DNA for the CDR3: TGTGCCAGCAGCCACAGGGCTGGCAATCAGCCCCAGCATTTT.

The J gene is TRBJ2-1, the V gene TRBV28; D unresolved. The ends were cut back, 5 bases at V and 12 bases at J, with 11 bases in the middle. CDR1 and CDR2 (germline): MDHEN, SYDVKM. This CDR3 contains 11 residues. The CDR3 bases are TGTGCCAGCAGTCCCCTGCGTGGGCAGTTCTTC. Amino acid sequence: CASSPLRGQFF.

The CDR3: CASSYSRYSSYEQYF. CDR3 coding DNA: TGTGCCAGCAGTTACTCGAGGTATAGTTCCTACGAGCAGTACTTC. V usage is TRBV6-5 and J usage is TRBJ2-7; D gene uncertain. Trimming took off 0 bases at V and 1 base at J, with 10 bases between the two ends. CDR3 length: 15 amino acids. In germline, CDR1 is MNHEY, CDR2 SVGAGI.

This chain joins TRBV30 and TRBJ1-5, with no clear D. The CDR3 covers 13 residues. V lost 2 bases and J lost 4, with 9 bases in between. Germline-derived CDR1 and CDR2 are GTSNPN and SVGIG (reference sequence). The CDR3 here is CAWSMEVNQPQHF. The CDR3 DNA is TGTGCCTGGAGTATGGAGGTTAATCAGCCCCAGCATTTT.

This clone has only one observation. The CDR3 DNA follows: TGCAGCGTTGAAGCCCGGCTAGCGGGGGTTAGACAGTTCTTC. It translates to CSVEARLAGVRQFF. The chain joins TRBV29-1 to TRBJ2-1, with 10 bases that match TRBD2. CDR3 length equals 14 residues. CDR1 is SQVTM, CDR2 ANQGSEA, per germline. The V segment lost 1 base and the J segment 13 bases; nucleotides outside the gene matches: 10.

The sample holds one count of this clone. CDR3 sequence: CASGGRQGVAGELFF. The CDR3 DNA reads TGTGCCAGCGGGGGGCGACAGGGGGTTGCCGGGGAGCTGTTTTTT. The chain recombines TRBV28 with TRBJ2-2; 9 bases map to TRBD1. The CDR3 consists of 15 residues. Germline CDR1 and CDR2: MDHEN and SYDVKM. The trim removed 8 bases at V and 6 bases at J, leaving 10 bases unmatched.

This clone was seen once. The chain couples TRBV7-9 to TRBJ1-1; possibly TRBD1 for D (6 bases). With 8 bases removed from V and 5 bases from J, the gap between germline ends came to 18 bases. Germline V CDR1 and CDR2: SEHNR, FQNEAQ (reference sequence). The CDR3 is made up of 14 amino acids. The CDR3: CASVSGGAWTEAFF. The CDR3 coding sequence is TGTGCCAGCGTCTCGGGGGGCGCCTGGACTGAAGCTTTCTTT.